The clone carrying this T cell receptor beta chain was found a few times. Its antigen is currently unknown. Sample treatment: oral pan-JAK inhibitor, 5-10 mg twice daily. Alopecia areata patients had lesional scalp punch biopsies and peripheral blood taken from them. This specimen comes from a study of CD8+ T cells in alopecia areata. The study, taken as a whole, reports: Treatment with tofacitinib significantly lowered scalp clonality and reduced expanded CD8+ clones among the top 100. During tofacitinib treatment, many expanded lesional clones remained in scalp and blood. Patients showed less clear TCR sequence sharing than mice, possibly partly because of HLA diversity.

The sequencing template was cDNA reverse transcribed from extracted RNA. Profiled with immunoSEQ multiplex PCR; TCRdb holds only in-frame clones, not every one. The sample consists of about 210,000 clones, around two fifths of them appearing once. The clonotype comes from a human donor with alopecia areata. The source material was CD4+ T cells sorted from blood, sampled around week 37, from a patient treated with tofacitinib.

The DNA of the CDR3 is TGTGCCTGGAGTTCTAACAGGGGCGCAGATACGCAGTATTTT. It codes for CAWSSNRGADTQYF. The V and J genes are TRBV30 and TRBJ2-3; 7 bases map to TRBD1. The V gene end was trimmed by 2 bases and the J gene end by 4 bases; junction bases not matched to a gene: 6. Germline V gene lookup returns CDR1 GTSNPN and CDR2 SVGIG (reference sequence). The CDR3 runs to 14 residues.